The 26 T cell receptor beta chains below were found in one sample sequenced in a study of CD8+ T cells in alopecia areata. Sorting relied on CD4, CD8alpha, NKG2D, NKG2ACE and other markers applied to pooled cutaneous lymph node cells. The sequencing template was cDNA reverse transcribed from extracted RNA. TCRdb keeps only in-frame clones here, not all; method: immunoSEQ multiplex PCR. The sample is made up of around 290,000 clones, none counted only once. Sequencing input: CD4+ T cells sorted from a lymph node. The receptors come from a C3H/HeJ mouse with alopecia areata. MHC haplotype here: H2-k.

This clone was seen a few times. Gene labels here are mouse ones. The CDR3 reads CATGQKNTLYF. The DNA read from the CDR3 is TGTGCCACCGGACAGAAAAAC. This chain uses TRBV13-3 with TRBJ2-4; TRBD1 might be the D (6 bases). With the read ending 4 residues before the CDR3 end, the germline J gene is used to fill in that end. CDR1 NNHDY and CDR2 SYVADS come from the germline V gene. CDR3 length equals 11 residues.

This clone has just a few counts. Mouse gene names and germline throughout. The CDR3 end lies 4 residues beyond the end of the read and is filled in from the germline J gene. The V call is TRBV5, the J call TRBJ2-5, with D maybe TRBD2 (6 bases). The CDR3 runs 14 residues. Per the germline V gene, CDR1 is LGHNA and CDR2 is YNLKQL (reference sequence). The CDR3 reads CASSPRDSEDTQYF. Incomplete CDR3 DNA: TGTGCCAGCAGCCCCCGGGACTCCGAAGAC.

This clone appeared a few times. Germline and genes: mouse. The read halts 4 residues ahead of the CDR3 end, with the missing end drawn from the germline J gene. Different DNA sequences within this sample yield the same CDR3. The V call is TRBV19, the J call TRBJ2-1; D is uncertain. Trimming left V 3 bases short and J 0 bases short, with 4 bases between. This CDR3 has 13 residues. Germline V gives CDR1 FNHDT, CDR2 SITEND (reference sequence). The CDR3 loop reads CASSRGNYAEQFF. The part of the CDR3 DNA that was read is TGTGCCAGCAGTAGGGGTAACTATGCT.

A remark on this clone: Genes here carry mouse names. The sequenced fragment ends 4 residues before the CDR3 boundary, so the rest is inferred from the germline J gene. The genes are TRBV19 and TRBJ2-1; 8 bases match TRBD1. V gave up 6 bases and J gave up 3 bases; unmatched junction bases: 5. The V gene's germline CDR1 is FNHDT and CDR2 SITEND (reference sequence). The CDR3 has 14 amino acids. The sequenced part of the CDR3 DNA is TGTGCCAGCAATTCGGACAGGGCCTATGCT. The encoded protein is CASNSDRAYA. The whole CDR3 protein is CASNSDRAYAEQFF.

In the case of this clone: Germline and genes: mouse. Read data end 3 residues before the CDR3 end; the end is taken from the germline J gene. V gene TRBV1 combines with J gene TRBJ1-6; D is ambiguous. TRBJ1-6 counts as an open reading frame of uncertain function. Trimming pared 0 bases from V and 0 bases from J, leaving 9 bases between. The CDR3 is 17 amino acids. Germline assignment: CDR1 NSQYPW and CDR2 LRSPGD (reference sequence). This chain's CDR3 is CTCSADPPDSYNSPLYF. The part of the CDR3 DNA that was read is TGCACCTGCAGTGCAGATCCCCCAGATTCCTATAATTCGCCC.

This clone was seen a few times. Gene names are mouse gene names. The read gets to within 4 residues of the CDR3 end, and the germline J gene fills in the rest. Other DNA sequences in the same sample also yield this CDR3. The chain links TRBV13-2 to TRBJ2-4, with TRBD2 identical over 7 bases. Trimming cost V 5 bases and J 0 bases; bases outside gene matches: 0. The germline V gene has CDR1 NNHNN and CDR2 SYGAGS (reference sequence). The CDR3 loop spans 13 amino acids. The CDR3 DNA, read in part, is TGTGCCAGCGGGGACTGGAGTCAAAAC. It specifies CASGDWSQN. The whole CDR3 is CASGDWSQNTLYF.

This clone has only a few counts. Genes and germline are mouse. CDR3 sequence: CASSDTGGGQNTLYF. The DNA read from the CDR3 is TGTGCCAGCAGTGATACAGGGGGCGGTCAAAAC. The rearrangement uses TRBV13-1 and TRBJ2-4; 9 positions match TRBD1. The sequence runs out 4 residues before the end of the CDR3; the remainder is reconstructed from the germline J gene. The CDR3 sequence is 15 residues long. Germline lookup yields CDR1 NSHNY and CDR2 SYGAGN. Trimming took 1 base from V and 1 from J; bases not matched to a gene: 1.

This clone has more than one count but fewer than ten. Gene names follow the mouse nomenclature. The read halts 4 residues ahead of the CDR3 end, with the missing end drawn from the germline J gene. V gene TRBV13-1 combines with J gene TRBJ1-1; 12 bases fit TRBD1. With V trimmed by 5 bases and J by 3 bases, 8 bases remained unmatched. The CDR3 totals 16 residues. Germline lookup yields CDR1 NSHNY and CDR2 SYGAGN. The CDR3 spells CASRVPGQGAYTEVFF. CDR3 DNA (partial): TGTGCCAGCAGAGTCCCGGGACAGGGGGCTTACACA.

Comments on this clone: Gene names follow the mouse nomenclature. The CDR3 end lies 4 residues beyond the end of the read and is filled in from the germline J gene. The chain combines TRBV5 with TRBJ2-7; 9 nucleotides agree with TRBD2. The ends lost 0 bases at V and 3 bases at J; junction bases unmatched: 3. The CDR3 loop spans 15 amino acids. Per germline, CDR1 LGHNA and CDR2 YNLKQL (reference sequence). The CDR3 reads CASSQDWGGIYEQYF. The CDR3 DNA, read in part, is TGTGCCAGCAGCCAAGACTGGGGGGGTATCTAT.

Notes on this clone: Germline and genes here are mouse. Coverage ceases 3 residues before the CDR3 finishes, and the germline J gene fills in the end. V and J are TRBV19 and TRBJ1-6, with 7 positions matching TRBD1. TRBJ1-6 is given ORF status, its function remaining uncertain. V was pared by 4 bases and J by 2 bases, with 3 bases of the junction left unmatched. The CDR3 is 15 amino acids. Germline V gene lookup returns CDR1 FNHDT and CDR2 SITEND (reference sequence). The CDR3 DNA, read in part, is TGTGCCAGCAGTTCAGACAGGGCCTATAATTCGCCC. Protein sequence: CASSSDRAYNSP. The whole CDR3 protein is CASSSDRAYNSPLYF.

This clone was picked up a small number of times. Gene labels here are mouse ones. With the read ending 4 residues before the CDR3 end, the germline J gene is used to fill in that end. This chain joins TRBV19 and TRBJ1-1; D perhaps matches TRBD1 (6 bases). The V gene's germline CDR1 is FNHDT and CDR2 SITEND (reference sequence). This CDR3 spans 15 amino acids. Trimming took off 4 bases at V and 4 bases at J, with 17 bases between the two ends. The sequenced CDR3 bases are TGTGCCAGCAGTCCCCCTCGGGGGGCAGGCACA. This sequence encodes CASSPPRGAGT. The full CDR3 protein reads CASSPPRGAGTEVFF.

This clone was found a few times. The gene names here belong to mouse. The same CDR3 is also encoded by other DNA sequences in this sample. The CDR3 DNA, read in part, is TGTGCCAGCAGTTCCGGGACAGGGGGTTATGCT. Amino acids: CASSSGTGGYA. From start to end, the CDR3 is CASSSGTGGYAEQFF. The V gene is TRBV13-1, the J gene TRBJ2-1; 11 bases map to TRBD1. The CDR3 is cut off 4 residues early in the read; its end comes from the germline J gene. Unmatched junction bases numbered 4, after V lost 4 bases and J lost 4 bases. CDR1 and CDR2 (germline): NSHNY, SYGAGN. The CDR3 sequence is 15 residues long.

This clone was recorded a few times. These gene names are mouse names. The observed sequence ends 4 residues before the CDR3 terminus, with the missing tail filled in from the germline J gene. This sample includes further DNA sequences coding for the same CDR3. The chain carries TRBV19 and TRBJ2-1; possible D gene TRBD2, 5 bases. The CDR3 totals 14 residues. Looked up from germline, CDR1 is FNHDT and CDR2 is SITEND (reference sequence). With 0 bases removed from V and 3 bases from J, the gap between germline ends came to 7 bases. CDR3 bases read: TGTGCCAGCAGTATAGGCCTGGGCTATGCT. Translation gives CASSIGLGYA. The complete CDR3 protein is CASSIGLGYAEQFF. Filled out from reference TRBV19 and TRBJ2-1, the complete variable domain reads GGIITQTPKFLIGQEGQKLTLKCQQNFNHDTMYWYRQDSGKGLRLIYYSITENDLQKGDLSEGYDASREKKSSFSLTVTSAQKNEMAVFLCASSIGLGYAEQFFGPGTRLTVL.

Details on this clone: The genes and germline here are from mouse. The sequenced fragment ends 4 residues before the CDR3 boundary, so the rest is inferred from the germline J gene. In the same sample, other DNA sequences code for this CDR3. The chain employs TRBV1 and TRBJ2-7, with 9 bases lining up with TRBD1. The CDR3 sequence is 14 residues long. CDR1 and CDR2 (germline): NSQYPW, LRSPGD (reference sequence). V trimming: 3 bases; J trimming: 3 bases; junction bases outside the gene matches: 3. CDR3 bases read: TGCACCTGCAGTGCTGGGGACAGGGACTAT. Encoded protein: CTCSAGDRDY. The full-length CDR3 reads as CTCSAGDRDYEQYF.

A note on this clone: The listed genes are named as in mouse. The observed sequence ends 3 residues before the CDR3 terminus, with the missing tail filled in from the germline J gene. The rearrangement joins TRBV31 to TRBJ1-6; D gene uncertain. Being an ORF, TRBJ1-6 has a function that is uncertain. V dropped 0 bases and J dropped 4 bases, with 7 bases sitting between them. Germline assignment: CDR1 GKSSPN and CDR2 SITVG. This CDR3 spans 14 amino acids. The CDR3 loop reads CAWSLRRYNSPLYF. The covered CDR3 bases are TGTGCCTGGAGTCTACGCAGATATAATTCGCCC.

A word on this clone: Germline and genes: mouse. Read coverage stops 4 residues before the CDR3 terminus; the germline J gene supplies the remainder. This chain uses TRBV13-1 with TRBJ2-1; 7 bases are shared with TRBD1. V was clipped by 0 bases and J by 3 bases; unmatched bases: 6. Germline loops: CDR1 NSHNY, CDR2 SYGAGN. The CDR3 sequence is 16 residues long. The part of the CDR3 DNA that was read is TGTGCCAGCAGTGATGGGACAGGAGGGGGCTATGCT. It is translated as CASSDGTGGGYA. The full CDR3 protein reads CASSDGTGGGYAEQFF.

This clone occurred a few times. Gene names are the mouse ones. The CDR3 end lies 4 residues beyond the end of the read and is filled in from the germline J gene. Other DNA sequences in this specimen translate into the identical CDR3. The chain links TRBV31 to TRBJ2-5, with TRBD2 matching over 10 bases. The CDR3 loop spans 15 amino acids. CDR1 and CDR2 (germline): GKSSPN, SITVG. Incomplete CDR3 DNA: TGTGCCTGGAGTCTTCCTGGGGGGGCGCCGGAC. This sequence encodes CAWSLPGGAPD. From start to end, the CDR3 is CAWSLPGGAPDTQYF.

This clone has a handful of counts. Genes here carry mouse names. The sequenced fragment ends 4 residues before the CDR3 boundary, so the rest is inferred from the germline J gene. The chain combines TRBV31 with TRBJ2-1, with D tentatively TRBD2 (6 bases). Trimming removed 3 bases at V and 4 bases at J, with 16 bases between. Germline loops: CDR1 GKSSPN, CDR2 SITVG. The CDR3 extends over 15 amino acids. The CDR3 region is CAWRLVWGQYAEQFF. The sequenced CDR3 bases are TGTGCCTGGAGGCTAGTCTGGGGTCAATATGCT.

Remarks on this clone: Genes and germline come from the mouse. The CDR3 end falls 4 residues outside the read, so it is completed with the germline J gene. The V gene is TRBV1, the J gene TRBJ2-3; 7 bases are a match to TRBD1. With V trimmed by 1 base and J by 1 base, 5 bases remained unmatched. The germline CDR1 and CDR2 sequences are NSQYPW and LRSPGD (reference sequence). This CDR3 region has 16 residues. The CDR3 DNA, read in part, is TGCACCTGCAGTGCAGTTCAGGGGGTGGGTGCAGAA. Its protein is CTCSAVQGVGAE. The full CDR3 protein reads CTCSAVQGVGAETLYF.

This clone was counted between two and nine times. Gene names follow the mouse nomenclature. With the read ending 4 residues before the CDR3 end, the germline J gene is used to fill in that end. This specimen includes other DNA sequences encoding the same CDR3. The V call is TRBV5, the J call TRBJ2-5, with D perhaps matching TRBD2 (7 bases). The CDR3 consists of 15 residues. Germline lookup yields CDR1 LGHNA and CDR2 YNLKQL (reference sequence). V lost 0 bases and J 3 bases, leaving 10 bases between the germline ends. The part of the CDR3 DNA that was read is TGTGCCAGCAGCCAAGAAGGGGGGGGGCAAGAC. Encoded protein: CASSQEGGGQD. Given in full, the CDR3 is CASSQEGGGQDTQYF.

This clone has a handful of counts. Genes and germline come from the mouse. With the read ending 4 residues before the CDR3 end, the germline J gene is used to fill in that end. The sample has other DNA sequences that encode this CDR3 too. V usage is TRBV13-2 and J usage is TRBJ2-7; D might be TRBD1 (6 bases). The germline CDR1 and CDR2 sequences are NNHNN and SYGAGS (reference sequence). The CDR3 totals 12 residues. The DNA read from the CDR3 is TGTGCCAGCGGTCCCACAGGGTAT. Its protein product is CASGPTGY. The CDR3 as a whole reads CASGPTGYEQYF.

Points on this clone: Gene names and germline match the mouse. The read is 4 residues too short to cover the CDR3 end, so that end is filled in from the germline J gene. The chain employs TRBV13-1 and TRBJ2-7; 11 nucleotides match TRBD2. In germline, CDR1 is NSHNY, CDR2 SYGAGN. The CDR3 consists of 12 residues. The CDR3 sequence: CASKDWGDEQYF. Incomplete CDR3 DNA: TGTGCCAGCAAGGACTGGGGGGAT.

In the case of this clone: Gene names and germline match the mouse. With the read ending 4 residues before the CDR3 end, the germline J gene is used to fill in that end. V is TRBV1 and J is TRBJ2-2; 7 bases agree with TRBD2. This CDR3 contains 16 residues. Germline V gives CDR1 NSQYPW, CDR2 LRSPGD (reference sequence). The V segment lost 1 base and the J segment 0 bases; nucleotides outside the gene matches: 2. CDR3 DNA, as far as it was read: TGCACCTGCAGTGCAGTTGGGGGGTCAAACACCGGG. It translates to CTCSAVGGSNTG. The whole CDR3 is CTCSAVGGSNTGQLYF.

Regarding this clone: Each gene name is a mouse one. Here the CDR3 reads CTCSAVGQEDTQYF. The CDR3 DNA, read in part, is TGCACCTGCAGTGCAGTGGGACAGGAAGAC. The chain links TRBV1 to TRBJ2-5; 8 bases align to TRBD1. The sequenced fragment ends 4 residues before the CDR3 boundary, so the rest is inferred from the germline J gene. The length of the CDR3 is 14 residues. CDR1 and CDR2 from the germline V gene are NSQYPW and LRSPGD (reference sequence). Full variable domain (remainder filled in from reference TRBV1 and TRBJ2-5): VTLLEQNPRWRLVPRGQAVNLRCILKNSQYPWMSWYQQDLQKQLQWLFTLRSPGDKEVKSLPGADYLATRVTDTELRLQVANMSQGRTLYCTCSAVGQEDTQYFGPGTRLLVL.

Points on this clone: Germline and genes here are mouse. The DNA ends 4 residues before the CDR3 does, and the rest of the CDR3 is filled in from the germline J gene. The chain has TRBV5 and TRBJ2-2; TRBD1 is a possible D gene (5 bases). V lost 1 base to trimming and J lost 6 bases, with 6 bases between them. The CDR3 consists of 13 residues. CDR1 is LGHNA, CDR2 YNLKQL, per germline (reference sequence). Here the CDR3 reads CASSQAGPGQLYF. The part of the CDR3 DNA that was read is TGTGCCAGCAGCCAAGCAGGGCCCGGG.

Only a few counts were recorded for this clone. The genes and germline here are from mouse. The CDR3 is cut off 4 residues early in the read; its end comes from the germline J gene. The V call is TRBV13-3, the J call TRBJ1-1, with 9 bases lining up with TRBD1. V lost 4 bases to trimming and J lost 1 base; unmatched junction nucleotides: 2. The length of the CDR3 is 14 residues. Germline V gene lookup returns CDR1 NNHDY and CDR2 SYVADS. The CDR3 bases that were read are TGTGCCAGCAGTAGGACAGGGGCGAACACA. Translated, it gives CASSRTGANT. The full CDR3 is CASSRTGANTEVFF.